The T cell receptor beta chain under discussion was sequenced for a study of shared clonotypes between healthy human individuals. CD8 cells regarded as naive lacked CD45RO, were positively chosen for CCR7, and omitted terminally differentiated effector memory CD45RA+ cells. The repertoire was sequenced with immunoSEQ multiplex PCR; TCRdb's copy has only in-frame clones and lacks some. The sample includes more than 2 million clones, roughly 95% of them seen just once. V lost 2 bases to trimming and J lost 0 bases, with 13 bases between them. CDR1 and CDR2 (germline): MNHEY, SVGAGI. The CDR3 runs to 16 residues.

The gene calls are TRBV6-5 and TRBJ1-1, with D perhaps matching TRBD1 (6 bases). The source of this sequence is a man aged 18 to 35 in good health. Sequencing input: naive CD8+ T cells sorted from blood. In DNA, the CDR3 is TGTGCCAGCAGTTACATCCAGGGGTCTATGAACACTGAAGCTTTCTTT. This sequence encodes CASSYIQGSMNTEAFF.